These 16 T cell receptor beta chains were all obtained from the same sample, sequenced in a study of monozygotic twins with inflammatory bowel disease (dated by TCRdb to between 2018 and 2021). The receptor library was made with 5' RACE. Sequencing took place on an Illumina HiSeq 2500. Following TCRdb reprocessing, every CDR3 protein sequence forms one entry, and DNA is not provided. This sample's table has entries for around 380,000 distinct CDR3 sequences. The top ten clones comprise around 2.5% of the sample. Sequencing was carried out using blood. These receptors all come from a human donor with ulcerative colitis or Crohn's disease, or a healthy co-twin of an affected twin (not recorded which).

This CDR3 is CASSPRQADRVKNEQFF. The chain has TRBV3-1 and TRBJ2-1; TCRdb's D call, TRBD1, is unchecked because there is no DNA. CDR1 and CDR2 from the germline V gene are LGHDT and YNNKEL (reference sequence). The CDR3 totals 17 residues.

The V and J genes are TRBV20-1 and TRBJ2-5; TCRdb selects TRBD1, and the lack of DNA leaves this call unchecked. The CDR3 spans 15 residues. CDR1 and CDR2 (germline): DFQATT, SNEGSKA (reference sequence). The CDR3 is CSARGSGRGPETQYF.

V usage is TRBV5-1 and J usage is TRBJ1-6; TCRdb selects TRBD1, and the lack of DNA leaves this call unchecked. The CDR3 has 19 residues. Per the germline V gene, CDR1 is SGHRS and CDR2 is YFSETQ. CDR3 in amino acids: CASSLFRQGQGVTNSPLHF.

The V call is TRBV11-3, the J call TRBJ2-1; TCRdb's D call, TRBD2, is unchecked because there is no DNA. The germline V gene has CDR1 SGHNT and CDR2 YENEEA. The CDR3 has 16 residues. The CDR3 sequence: CASSLNSGRGNNEQFF.

The J gene is TRBJ2-3, the V gene TRBV5-1. Germline CDR1 reads SGHRS; CDR2 reads YFSETQ. CDR3 length: 14 amino acids. CDR3: CASSRAESTDTQYF.

CDR3 sequence: CASSSLAERAYNEQFF. The V call is TRBV28, the J call TRBJ2-1; TCRdb's D call, TRBD2, is unchecked because there is no DNA. Germline values: CDR1 MDHEN, CDR2 SYDVKM. The CDR3 is 16 residues long.

This chain uses TRBV5-1 with TRBJ1-1; TCRdb gives TRBD1 as the D gene, but with no DNA this cannot be confirmed. The CDR3 is made up of 17 amino acids. Germline CDR1 SGHRS, CDR2 YFSETQ. The CDR3: CASHLTEGAYMNTEAFF.

J is TRBJ2-1 and V is TRBV5-1; the TCRdb D gene call, TRBD1, has no DNA to confirm it. The CDR3 consists of 15 residues. Germline values: CDR1 SGHRS, CDR2 YFSETQ. The CDR3 spells CASSFGDVAYNEQFF.

The V and J genes are TRBV28 and TRBJ2-5; TCRdb names TRBD1, which stays unverified in the absence of DNA. The CDR3 totals 16 residues. CDR1 is MDHEN, CDR2 SYDVKM, per germline. The CDR3: CASSRGWGIARETQYF.

The chain links TRBV20-1 to TRBJ1-5. The CDR3 has 14 amino acids. Germline assignment: CDR1 DFQATT and CDR2 SNEGSKA (reference sequence). CDR3: CSATIIGSNQPQHF.

V usage is TRBV3-1 and J usage is TRBJ2-3; without DNA, the TCRdb call of TRBD2 cannot be checked. CDR3 size: 18 residues. Per germline, CDR1 LGHDT and CDR2 YNNKEL (reference sequence). The CDR3 here is CASSRLRVRSPGTDTQYF.

V usage is TRBV12-3 or TRBV12-4 and J usage is TRBJ1-5; TCRdb designates TRBD1, a call that cannot be tested without DNA. This CDR3 has 13 residues. The CDR3 spells CASSGQGNQPQHF.

The chain uses TRBV5-1 and TRBJ2-3. Germline assignment: CDR1 SGHRS and CDR2 YFSETQ. CDR3 length equals 13 residues. The CDR3 loop is CASSLGFADTQYF.

V is TRBV2 and J is TRBJ1-4; the TRBD1 assignment by TCRdb is unverifiable without DNA. Germline V CDR1 and CDR2: SNHLY, FYNNEI. The CDR3 totals 16 residues. CDR3 in amino acids: CASIQLPGQGNEKLFF. The entire variable domain, with the rest obtained from reference TRBV2 and TRBJ1-4, is as follows: EPEVTQTPSHQVTQMGQEVILRCVPISNHLYFYWYRQILGQKVEFLVSFYNNEISEKSEIFDDQFSVERPDGSNFTLKIRSTKLEDSAMYFCASIQLPGQGNEKLFFGSGTQLSVL.

The J gene is TRBJ2-1, the V gene TRBV6-2 or TRBV6-3; the D call from TCRdb, TRBD2, cannot be confirmed without DNA. Germline V CDR1 and CDR2: MNHEY, SVGEGT. The CDR3 extends over 21 amino acids. This CDR3 reads CASSYDSLAGVFGSSYNEQFF.

The chain has TRBV6-1 and TRBJ2-7; absent DNA, TCRdb's TRBD1 call cannot be checked. This CDR3 is built from 15 residues. Germline V gene data show CDR1 as MNHNS and CDR2 as SASEGT. This chain's CDR3 is CASSEMGVRPLEQYF.